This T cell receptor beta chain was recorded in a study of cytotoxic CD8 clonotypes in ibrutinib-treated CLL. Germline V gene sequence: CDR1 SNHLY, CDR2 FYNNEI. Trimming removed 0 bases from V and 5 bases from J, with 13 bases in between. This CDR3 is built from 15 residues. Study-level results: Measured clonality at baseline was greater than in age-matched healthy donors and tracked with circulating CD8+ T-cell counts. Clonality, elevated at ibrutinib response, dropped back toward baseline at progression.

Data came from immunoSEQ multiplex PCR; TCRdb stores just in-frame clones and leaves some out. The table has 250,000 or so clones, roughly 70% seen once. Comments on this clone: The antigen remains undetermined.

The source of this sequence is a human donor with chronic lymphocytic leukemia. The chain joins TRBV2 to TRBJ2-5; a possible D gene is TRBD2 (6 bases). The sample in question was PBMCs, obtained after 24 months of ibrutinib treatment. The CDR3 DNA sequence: TGTGCCAGCAGTGAAGCGTCCAGGGCGGGGGAGACCCAGTACTTC. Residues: CASSEASRAGETQYF.